These 20 T cell receptor beta chains came from one sample sequenced in a study of Ad26.COV2.S vaccination and SARS-CoV-2 variants. Documented treatment: about 20 received Ad26.COV2.S at low or high dose, single or two shots; 5 received placebo; per-sample allocation not given. Specimen acquisition occurred on day 63 following the initial vaccine or placebo injection. The assay was immunoSEQ multiplex PCR, and TCRdb's table has in-frame clones only and misses some. The sample carries roughly 450,000 clones, 90% recorded once. The material sequenced was peripheral blood, taken in a trial of Ad26.COV2.S vaccine versus placebo. The receptor source for this set is a person between 18 and 65 years old who received the Ad26.COV2.S COVID-19 vaccine or a placebo.

This chain uses TRBV2 with TRBJ2-7; TRBD1 might be the D (5 bases). In germline, CDR1 is SNHLY, CDR2 FYNNEI. V was shortened by 6 bases and J by 0 bases, with 12 bases between the two germline ends. The CDR3 has 14 amino acids. The CDR3 loop is CASRGVRISYEQYF. CDR3 coding DNA: TGTGCCAGCAGAGGGGTAAGGATCTCCTACGAGCAGTACTTC.

This chain joins TRBV11-2 and TRBJ2-7, with a tentative D call TRBD2 (6 bases). V dropped 3 bases and J dropped 6 bases, with 21 bases sitting between them. Germline V gene lookup returns CDR1 SGHAT and CDR2 FQNNGV. This CDR3 has 16 amino acids. CDR3 amino acids: CASSLMPPAGNVEQYF. In DNA, the CDR3 is TGTGCCAGCAGCTTGATGCCACCGGCGGGAAATGTCGAGCAGTACTTC.

CDR3 protein: CASSHPGLAGGIYNEQFF. The CDR3 nucleotides are TGCGCCAGCAGCCATCCGGGACTAGCGGGAGGCATCTACAATGAGCAGTTCTTC. The J gene is TRBJ2-1, the V gene TRBV4-1, with 15 bases fitting TRBD2. Germline loops: CDR1 MGHRA, CDR2 YSYEKL. V shed 3 bases, J shed 3 bases, and the junction held 6 bases outside the gene matches. The CDR3 is 18 amino acids.

This chain joins TRBV10-3 and TRBJ2-1, with TRBD2 identical over 8 bases. CDR1 and CDR2 (germline): ENHRY, SYGVKD. CDR3 length equals 16 residues. The junction had 8 bases not matched to a gene; V was cut back by 0 bases and J by 7 bases. The CDR3 is CAISESNGRADNEQFF. The CDR3 bases are TGTGCCATCAGTGAGTCGAACGGGAGGGCCGATAATGAGCAGTTCTTC.

Note on this clone: Other nucleotide sequences in the sample specify the same CDR3. The V and J genes are TRBV5-1 and TRBJ1-5; TRBD1 agrees at 8 bases. The V and J ends lost 0 bases and 4 bases, in that order; junction bases with no gene match: 0. This CDR3 has 14 residues. Germline V gene data show CDR1 as SGHRS and CDR2 as YFSETQ. In DNA, the CDR3 is TGCGCCAGCAGCTTGGGGACAGGGAATCAGCCCCAGCATTTT. This codes for CASSLGTGNQPQHF.

This clone has just one count. V usage is TRBV5-1 and J usage is TRBJ2-1; 7 bases match TRBD2. Trimming removed 0 bases from V and 2 bases from J; junction bases left unmatched: 8. The CDR3 runs 17 residues. Looked up from germline, CDR1 is SGHRS and CDR2 is YFSETQ. The CDR3 here is CASSLATSGTAYNEQFF. In DNA form, the CDR3 reads TGCGCCAGCAGCTTGGCCACAAGCGGGACCGCCTACAATGAGCAGTTCTTC.

This sequence joins TRBV6-6 and TRBJ2-6, with 10 bases fitting TRBD1. Germline-derived CDR1 and CDR2 are MNHNY and SVGAGI (reference sequence). The CDR3 runs to 17 residues. The trim removed 5 bases at V and 4 bases at J, leaving 8 bases unmatched. The CDR3 sequence: CASSHRQGAGGANVLTF. The CDR3 nucleotides are TGTGCCAGCAGTCATAGACAGGGGGCGGGGGGGGCCAACGTCCTGACTTTC.

The chain employs TRBV5-1 and TRBJ2-2, with 14 nucleotides matching TRBD2. V shed 4 bases and J 5 bases; nucleotides not matched to a gene: 7. The CDR3 loop spans 17 amino acids. Per the germline V gene, CDR1 is SGHRS and CDR2 is YFSETQ. CDR3 bases: TGCGCCAGCAGCCTGACTAGCGGGAGGGCCGGGACCGGGGAGCTGTTTTTT. Residues: CASSLTSGRAGTGELFF.

The rearrangement uses TRBV6-5 and TRBJ2-1; D is ambiguous. Per the germline V gene, CDR1 is MNHEY and CDR2 is SVGAGI. The CDR3 runs to 14 residues. Trimming removed 2 bases at V and 3 bases at J, with 8 bases between. In DNA, the CDR3 is TGTGCCAGCAGTTACAGGCCCAACTACAATGAGCAGTTCTTC. Translated: CASSYRPNYNEQFF.

This chain joins TRBV9 and TRBJ2-6, with TRBD1 identical over 9 bases. Germline values: CDR1 SGDLS, CDR2 YYNGEE. The CDR3 length is 19 residues. V shed 1 base, J shed 1 base, and the junction held 9 bases outside the gene matches. DNA of the CDR3: TGTGCCAGCAGCGTACCCTCGGGACAGGGAGTATCTGGGGCCAACGTCCTGACTTTC. Its translation: CASSVPSGQGVSGANVLTF.

This sequence joins TRBV7-9 and TRBJ2-1; 8 nucleotides agree with TRBD2. Losses at the gene ends were 2 bases for V and 8 bases for J; bases not matched to a gene: 8. Germline loops: CDR1 SEHNR, CDR2 FQNEAQ (reference sequence). The CDR3 is 15 amino acids. The CDR3 nucleotides are TGTGCCAGCAGCTTAATTAGCGGGATTGGGTATGAGCAGTTCTTC. It codes for CASSLISGIGYEQFF.

This sequence joins TRBV5-4 and TRBJ2-2, with 9 bases that match TRBD2. The CDR3 consists of 15 residues. CDR1 is SGHNT, CDR2 YYREEE, per germline (reference sequence). Unmatched junction bases numbered 6, after V lost 4 bases and J lost 5 bases. Here the CDR3 reads CASSAETSGTGELFF. DNA for the CDR3: TGTGCCAGCAGCGCAGAGACTAGCGGAACCGGGGAGCTGTTTTTT.

The chain joins TRBV3-1 (or the pseudogene TRBV3-2) to TRBJ1-3; no firm D call. V was pared by 3 bases and J by 9 bases, with 18 bases between. CDR3 length: 15 residues. The germline V gene encodes CDR1 LGHDT and CDR2 YNNKEL (reference sequence). CDR3 protein: CASSQPRSFRPTIYF. The DNA of the CDR3 is TGTGCCAGCAGCCAGCCGAGAAGTTTTCGGCCCACCATATATTTT.

V usage is TRBV6-5 and J usage is TRBJ2-7; 10 nucleotides align to TRBD2. The CDR3 covers 15 residues. The germline gives CDR1 MNHEY, CDR2 SVGAGI. The junction had 5 bases not matched to a gene; V was cut back by 3 bases and J by 3 bases. The CDR3 spells CASSYGSSGSYEQYF. The DNA of the CDR3 is TGTGCCAGCAGTTATGGCTCTAGCGGGAGCTACGAGCAGTACTTC.

The chain employs TRBV6-2 or TRBV6-3 and TRBJ2-1; D not resolved. The CDR3 has 14 residues. The ends were cut back, 2 bases at V and 9 bases at J, with 14 bases in the middle. The germline V gene encodes CDR1 MNHEY and CDR2 SVGEGT. The CDR3 reads CASSYTVPSGEQFF. In DNA form, the CDR3 reads TGTGCCAGCAGTTACACGGTTCCTTCGGGTGAGCAGTTCTTC.

The V and J genes are TRBV3-1 (or the pseudogene TRBV3-2) and TRBJ2-3, with TRBD2 identical over 11 bases. The CDR3 is made up of 14 amino acids. From germline, CDR1 is LGHDT and CDR2 YNNKEL (reference sequence). The junction had 5 bases not matched to a gene; V was cut back by 4 bases and J by 8 bases. CDR3 protein: CASSPGTSGLTQYF. The CDR3 nucleotides are TGTGCCAGCAGCCCCGGGACTAGCGGTCTTACGCAGTATTTT.

The J gene is TRBJ1-2, the V gene TRBV27; 7 nucleotides match TRBD1. The CDR3 is 15 residues long. The germline CDR1 and CDR2 sequences are MNHEY and SMNVEV (reference sequence). V trimming: 8 bases; J trimming: 3 bases; junction bases outside the gene matches: 12. CDR3 bases: TGTGCCAGCCGGCCGATGGGGCAGGGGGACTATGGCTACACCTTC. Its protein product is CASRPMGQGDYGYTF.

The chain is built from TRBV7-9 and TRBJ2-4; D unresolved. CDR1 SEHNR and CDR2 FQNEAQ come from the germline V gene (reference sequence). The CDR3 length is 15 residues. V lost 5 bases and J 6 bases, leaving 17 bases between the germline ends. The CDR3 loop is CASSPPSLQINIQYF. The CDR3 DNA reads TGTGCCAGCAGCCCCCCTAGTTTGCAGATAAACATTCAGTACTTC.

V and J are TRBV10-1 and TRBJ1-1, with D hard to call. V lost 3 bases, J lost 1 base, and 9 bases lay in between. CDR3 length equals 14 residues. Germline V gene sequence: CDR1 WNHNN, CDR2 SYGVQD (reference sequence). Here the CDR3 DNA reads TGCGCCAGCAGTGAAAAACAGTCGAACACTGAAGCTTTCTTT. It translates to CASSEKQSNTEAFF.

This chain links TRBV7-9 with TRBJ2-1; the D gene is possibly TRBD2 (5 bases). Trimming cost V 5 bases and J 3 bases, with 14 bases left between them. Looked up from germline, CDR1 is SEHNR and CDR2 is FQNEAQ (reference sequence). The CDR3 extends over 15 amino acids. Written as DNA, the CDR3 is TGTGCCAGCAGCCGCTCGGGAAGGCTCTACAATGAGCAGTTCTTC. Translated: CASSRSGRLYNEQFF.